A single TCR beta chain is shown here with its context. Its antigen is undetermined. The data were obtained in a study of T cells in Graves' hyperthyroidism and ophthalmopathy. For the study at large: Sampling of peripheral blood happened at initial diagnosis, prior to any treatment. Regarding the study as a whole: Within blood appeared most thyroid clonotypes that had expanded above 0.001.

Patients between 18 and 65 years old had hyperthyroidism, newly diagnosed and lasting under 2 months. Uncontrolled infection, other autoimmune disease, pregnancy or lactation excluded patients. The CDR3 has 17 amino acids. Germline V lookup: CDR1 SEHNR, CDR2 FQNEAQ (reference sequence). Trimming shortened V by 4 bases and J by 8 bases, and 24 bases separated the two germline ends. Authors of the study amplified TCR beta CDR3 regions from RNA transcripts. First-round RT-PCR targeting the TCR CDR3 was performed with the HTBI primer set. One entry per CDR3 protein results from TCRdb running MiXCR on the multiplex PCR reads. This table holds a few hundred thousand distinct CDR3 sequences, 15% to 17% found once.

The chain couples TRBV7-9 to TRBJ2-1; D gene unclear. The sequencing input was blood. This TCR came from a woman between 18 and 29 years old with Graves' hyperthyroidism. The CDR3 here is CASSSQIGPPELDEQFF. Written as DNA, the CDR3 is TGTGCCAGCAGCTCCCAGATCGGTCCACCAGAGCTCGATGAGCAGTTCTTC.